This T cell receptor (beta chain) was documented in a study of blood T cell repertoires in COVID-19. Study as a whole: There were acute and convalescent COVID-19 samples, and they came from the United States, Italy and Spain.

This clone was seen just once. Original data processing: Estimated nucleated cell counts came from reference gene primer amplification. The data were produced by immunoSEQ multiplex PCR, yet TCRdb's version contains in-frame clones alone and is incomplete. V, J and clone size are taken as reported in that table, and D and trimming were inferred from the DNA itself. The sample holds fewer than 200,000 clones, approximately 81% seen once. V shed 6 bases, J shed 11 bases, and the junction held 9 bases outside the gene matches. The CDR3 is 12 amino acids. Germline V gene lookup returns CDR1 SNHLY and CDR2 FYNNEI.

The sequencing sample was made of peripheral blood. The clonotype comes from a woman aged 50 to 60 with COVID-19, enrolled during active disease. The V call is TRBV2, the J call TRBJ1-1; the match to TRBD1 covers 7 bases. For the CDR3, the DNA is TGTGCCAGCAGCGCAGGGGGGCCTGCCGCTTTCTTT. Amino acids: CASSAGGPAAFF.